The present entry profiles one TCR beta chain with its context. As yet, its antigen is unknown. What was sequenced were expressed TCRB transcripts, since all of the isolated RNA had been reverse transcribed. Repertoires were generated with immunoSEQ multiplex PCR, while TCRdb's copy carries only in-frame clones and drops some. The sample records roughly 47,000 clones, around 40% being singletons. The entry originates in a study of beta chain features in type 1 diabetes. In germline, CDR1 is LNHNV, CDR2 YYDKDF (reference sequence). The junction had 3 bases not matched to a gene; V was cut back by 3 bases and J by 7 bases. The CDR3 has 14 amino acids. Findings of the study overall: Patients with Type 1 diabetes showed moderately but significantly shorter TCRB CDR3s in all four CD4+ subsets.

Sorting based on CD45RO/CCR7/CD25/CD127/CD95/CD27 separated CD4+ naive, central memory, regulatory and stem cell-like memory cells. The sequencing input was stem cell memory CD4+ T cells from blood. The chain has TRBV15 and TRBJ1-5; 10 nucleotides match TRBD1. This receptor was taken from a man younger than 40 with type 1 diabetes. Here the CDR3 DNA reads TGTGCCACCAGCAGTGGGACAGGGGAACAGCCCCAGCATTTT. As protein: CATSSGTGEQPQHF.